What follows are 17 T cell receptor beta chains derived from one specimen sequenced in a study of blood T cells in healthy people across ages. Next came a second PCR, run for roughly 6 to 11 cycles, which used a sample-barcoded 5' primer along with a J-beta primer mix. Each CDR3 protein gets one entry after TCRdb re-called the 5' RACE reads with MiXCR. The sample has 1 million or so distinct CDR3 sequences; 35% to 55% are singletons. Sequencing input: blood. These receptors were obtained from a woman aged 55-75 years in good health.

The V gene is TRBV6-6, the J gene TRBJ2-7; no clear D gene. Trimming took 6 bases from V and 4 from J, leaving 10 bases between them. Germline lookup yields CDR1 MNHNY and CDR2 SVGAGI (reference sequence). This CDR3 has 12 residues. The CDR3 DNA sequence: TGTGCCAGCAGCCACGTGGGGTACGAGCAGTACTTC. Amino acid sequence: CASSHVGYEQYF.

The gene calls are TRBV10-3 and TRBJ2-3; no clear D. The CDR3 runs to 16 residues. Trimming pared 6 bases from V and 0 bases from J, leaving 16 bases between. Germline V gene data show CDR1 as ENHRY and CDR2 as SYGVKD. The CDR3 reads CAIRKGSSISTDTQYF. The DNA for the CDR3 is TGTGCCATCAGGAAAGGTAGCTCTATAAGCACAGATACGCAGTATTTT.

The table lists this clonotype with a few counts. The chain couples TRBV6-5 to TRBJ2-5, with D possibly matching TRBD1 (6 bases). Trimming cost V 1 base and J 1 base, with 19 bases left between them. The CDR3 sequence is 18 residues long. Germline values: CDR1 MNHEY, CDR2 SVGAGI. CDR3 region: CASSYWASGTGLQETQYF. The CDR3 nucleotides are TGTGCCAGCAGTTACTGGGCCTCAGGAACAGGGCTCCAAGAGACCCAGTACTTC.

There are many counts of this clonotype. In DNA form, the CDR3 reads TGTGCCAGCACTACAAGCAGACGAGGAGGGGTTGCGGGCGAGCAGTACTTC. Encoded protein: CASTTSRRGGVAGEQYF. The V and J genes are TRBV11-1 and TRBJ2-7, with D possibly TRBD2 on 6 matching bases. The CDR3 totals 17 residues. Trimming took 7 bases from V and 6 from J, leaving 28 bases between them. CDR1 and CDR2 (germline): SGHAT, FQDESV (reference sequence). Full variable domain (missing parts from reference TRBV11-1 and TRBJ2-7): EAEVAQSPRYKITEKSQAVAFWCDPISGHATLYWYRQILGQGPELLVQFQDESVVDDSQLPKDRFSAERLKGVDSTLKIQPAELGDSAMYLCASTTSRRGGVAGEQYFGPGTRLTVT.

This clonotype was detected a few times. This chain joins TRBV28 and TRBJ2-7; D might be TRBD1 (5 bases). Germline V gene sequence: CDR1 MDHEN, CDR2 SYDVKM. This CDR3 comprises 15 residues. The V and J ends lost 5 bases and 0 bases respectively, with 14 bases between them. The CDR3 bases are TGTGCCAGCAGTACCCCCGACAGATACTCCTACGAGCAGTACTTC. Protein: CASSTPDRYSYEQYF.

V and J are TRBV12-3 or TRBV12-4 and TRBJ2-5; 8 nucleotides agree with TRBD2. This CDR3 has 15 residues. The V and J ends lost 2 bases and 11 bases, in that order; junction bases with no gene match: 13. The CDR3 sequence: CASSLRREVGNEQYF. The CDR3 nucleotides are TGTGCCAGCAGTTTACGGCGGGAGGTGGGCAATGAGCAGTACTTC.

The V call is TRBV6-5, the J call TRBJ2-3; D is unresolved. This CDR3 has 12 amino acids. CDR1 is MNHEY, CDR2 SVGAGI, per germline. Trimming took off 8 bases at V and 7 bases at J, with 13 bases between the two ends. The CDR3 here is CASGRSAYTQYF. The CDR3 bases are TGTGCCAGCGGGCGAAGCGCTTATACGCAGTATTTT.

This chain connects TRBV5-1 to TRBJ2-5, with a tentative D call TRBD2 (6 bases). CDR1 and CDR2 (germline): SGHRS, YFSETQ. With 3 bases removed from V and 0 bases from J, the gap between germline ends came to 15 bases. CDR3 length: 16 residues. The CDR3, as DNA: TGCGCCAGCAGCTCGAGCGGGTCCCCGTACCAAGAGACCCAGTACTTC. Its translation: CASSSSGSPYQETQYF.

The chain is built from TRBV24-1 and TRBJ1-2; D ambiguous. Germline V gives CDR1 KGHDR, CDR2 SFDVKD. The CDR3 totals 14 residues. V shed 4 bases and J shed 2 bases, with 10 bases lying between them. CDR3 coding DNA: TGTGCCACCAGTGAGCGTAACGTAAACTATGGCTACACCTTC. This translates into CATSERNVNYGYTF.

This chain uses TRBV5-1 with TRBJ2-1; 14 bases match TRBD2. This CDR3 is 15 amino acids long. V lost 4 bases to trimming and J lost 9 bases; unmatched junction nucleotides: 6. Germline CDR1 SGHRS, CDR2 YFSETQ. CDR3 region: CASSMGLAGEGEQFF. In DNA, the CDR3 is TGCGCCAGCAGCATGGGACTAGCGGGAGAGGGTGAGCAGTTCTTC.

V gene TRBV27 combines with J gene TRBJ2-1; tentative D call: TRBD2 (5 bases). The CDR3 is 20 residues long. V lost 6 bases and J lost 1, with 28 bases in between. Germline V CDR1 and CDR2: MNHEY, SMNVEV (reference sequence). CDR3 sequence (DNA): TGTGCCAGCAGCCGCCGGACGGATCCGATGCGGCTAGCTTCCTACAATGAGCAGTTCTTC. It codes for CASSRRTDPMRLASYNEQFF.

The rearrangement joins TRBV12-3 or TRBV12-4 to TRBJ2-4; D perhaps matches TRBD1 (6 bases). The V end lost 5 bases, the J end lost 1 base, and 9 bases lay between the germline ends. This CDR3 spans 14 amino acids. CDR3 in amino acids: CASSVTGAKNIQYF. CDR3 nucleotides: TGTGCCAGCAGTGTCACAGGGGCCAAAAACATTCAGTACTTC.

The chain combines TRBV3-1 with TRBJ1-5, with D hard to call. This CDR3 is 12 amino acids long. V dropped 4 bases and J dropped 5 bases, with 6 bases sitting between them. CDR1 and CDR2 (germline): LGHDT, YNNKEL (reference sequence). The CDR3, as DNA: TGTGCCAGCAGCCTTATGGATCAGCCCCAGCATTTT. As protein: CASSLMDQPQHF.

CDR3 loop: CAISVWGTGVGEQFF. CDR3 sequence (DNA): TGTGCCATCAGTGTTTGGGGGACAGGGGTAGGGGAGCAGTTCTTC. The chain employs TRBV10-3 and TRBJ2-7; 10 nucleotides match TRBD1. The J call may be faulty, since TRBJ2-1 better matches the DNA end. Germline CDR1 ENHRY, CDR2 SYGVKD. The CDR3 is 15 residues long.

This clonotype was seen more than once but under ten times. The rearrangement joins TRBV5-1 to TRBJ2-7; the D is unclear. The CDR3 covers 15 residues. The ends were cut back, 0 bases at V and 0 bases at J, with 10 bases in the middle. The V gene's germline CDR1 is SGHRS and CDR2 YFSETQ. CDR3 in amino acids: CASSLAVSRSYEQYF. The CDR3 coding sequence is TGCGCCAGCAGCTTGGCCGTCTCCCGCTCCTACGAGCAGTACTTC.

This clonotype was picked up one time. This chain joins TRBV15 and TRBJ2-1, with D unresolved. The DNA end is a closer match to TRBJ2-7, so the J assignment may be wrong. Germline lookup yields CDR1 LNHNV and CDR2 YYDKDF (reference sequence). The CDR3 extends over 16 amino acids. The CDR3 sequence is CATSRVPASSYNEQYF. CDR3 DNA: TGTGCCACCAGCAGAGTCCCGGCGAGCTCCTACAATGAGCAGTACTTC.

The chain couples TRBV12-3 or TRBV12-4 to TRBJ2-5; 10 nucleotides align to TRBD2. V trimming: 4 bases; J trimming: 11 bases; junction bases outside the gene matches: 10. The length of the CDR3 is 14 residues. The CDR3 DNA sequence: TGTGCCAGCAGTTGGGGGACTAGCGTTGATGAGCAGTACTTC. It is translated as CASSWGTSVDEQYF.